The 21 T cell receptor beta chains presented below share a single source sample, sequenced in a study of monozygotic twins with inflammatory bowel disease. TCRdb re-called the 5' RACE reads and shows each CDR3 protein once, DNA omitted. Across 140,000 to 150,000 distinct CDR3 sequences, the top ten clones capture more than 0.95% of the sample. The sample was blood. These TCRs come from a human donor with ulcerative colitis or Crohn's disease, or a healthy co-twin of an affected twin (not recorded which).

The chain combines TRBV14 with TRBJ2-5. The CDR3 is 13 residues long. Per germline, CDR1 SGHDN and CDR2 FVKESK. The CDR3 reads CASSQLDVETQYF.

This rearrangement joins TRBV24-1 to TRBJ2-7; absent DNA, TCRdb's TRBD1 call cannot be checked. This CDR3 comprises 15 residues. Germline assignment: CDR1 KGHDR and CDR2 SFDVKD. The CDR3 spells CATSDPGQSNYEQYF.

The genes are TRBV4-1 and TRBJ2-1; the TCRdb D gene call, TRBD2, has no DNA to confirm it. This CDR3 region has 16 residues. Germline V CDR1 and CDR2: MGHRA, YSYEKL. The CDR3 region is CASSTTLAGGYNEQFF.

CDR3 loop: CSASGSSYNEQFF. The chain couples TRBV20-1 to TRBJ2-1. The CDR3 length is 13 residues. Germline V lookup: CDR1 DFQATT, CDR2 SNEGSKA (reference sequence).

V is TRBV19 and J is TRBJ1-2; checking the TCRdb D call of TRBD1 is not possible without DNA. The CDR3 extends over 15 amino acids. CDR1 is LNHDA, CDR2 SQIVND, per germline (reference sequence). This CDR3 is CASSGTWGAGFGYTF.

This rearrangement joins TRBV6-1 to TRBJ1-1. CDR1 and CDR2 from the germline V gene are MNHNS and SASEGT. This CDR3 comprises 15 residues. This chain's CDR3 is CASSGRLDLGTEAFF.

The chain uses TRBV7-2 and TRBJ2-5. Looked up from germline, CDR1 is SGHTA and CDR2 is FQGNSA. The CDR3 is 13 amino acids. This chain's CDR3 is CASSAGTRETQYF.

The chain couples TRBV20-1 to TRBJ1-1. The CDR3 runs 13 residues. Germline values: CDR1 DFQATT, CDR2 SNEGSKA (reference sequence). The CDR3 here is CSASLRQNTEAFF.

The chain employs TRBV11-3 and TRBJ2-5. CDR3 length: 15 residues. CDR1 and CDR2 from the germline V gene are SGHNT and YENEEA. The CDR3 here is CASSLGAGDQETQYF.

The rearrangement joins TRBV12-3 or TRBV12-4 to TRBJ1-3. This CDR3 spans 14 amino acids. The CDR3 sequence: CASSDDSSGNTIYF.

The gene calls are TRBV10-3 and TRBJ2-7. Germline V gives CDR1 ENHRY, CDR2 SYGVKD. This CDR3 has 13 amino acids. The CDR3 sequence: CAISESWLESQYF.

The CDR3 loop reads CASSYVGGTYEQYF. The chain employs TRBV6-5 and TRBJ2-7; absent DNA, TCRdb's TRBD2 call cannot be checked. Germline lookup yields CDR1 MNHEY and CDR2 SVGAGI. The CDR3 runs 14 residues.

The gene calls are TRBV10-3 and TRBJ2-6; checking the TCRdb D call of TRBD2 is not possible without DNA. CDR3 size: 17 residues. Germline V gene data show CDR1 as ENHRY and CDR2 as SYGVKD. The CDR3 is CAIKRTSGASGANVLTF.

This chain uses TRBV20-1 with TRBJ2-7; TCRdb's D call of TRBD2 is untestable without DNA. The CDR3 runs to 13 residues. Germline CDR1 reads DFQATT; CDR2 reads SNEGSKA (reference sequence). The CDR3 reads CSARLVPSYEQYF.

V and J are TRBV5-1 and TRBJ2-3; the D call of TRBD2 rests on TCRdb alone, since no DNA is present to check it. CDR3 length: 16 residues. Germline V CDR1 and CDR2: SGHRS, YFSETQ. The CDR3 sequence is CASSLLAGRATDTQYF.

This chain links TRBV24-1 with TRBJ1-2; TCRdb lists TRBD1, though no DNA is available to test this call. This CDR3 comprises 16 residues. Germline CDR1 reads KGHDR; CDR2 reads SFDVKD. The CDR3 sequence: CATSEARPVHADGYTF.

The chain couples TRBV5-1 to TRBJ2-3; lacking DNA, the TRBD1 call made by TCRdb goes unchecked. The CDR3 extends over 14 amino acids. The germline gives CDR1 SGHRS, CDR2 YFSETQ. This CDR3 is CASSSPGYTDTQYF. Looking up the rest from reference TRBV5-1 and TRBJ2-3 gives the full variable domain: KAGVTQTPRYLIKTRGQQVTLSCSPISGHRSVSWYQQTPGQGLQFLFEYFSETQRNKGNFPGRFSGRQFSNSRSEMNVSTLELGDSALYLCASSSPGYTDTQYFGPGTRLTVL.

The genes are TRBV28 and TRBJ1-1. CDR3 size: 15 residues. Germline V lookup: CDR1 MDHEN, CDR2 SYDVKM. CDR3 sequence reads: CASSLYREVDTEAFF.

The rearrangement joins TRBV20-1 to TRBJ2-1; there is no DNA to check the TCRdb D call of TRBD1. Per germline, CDR1 DFQATT and CDR2 SNEGSKA (reference sequence). This CDR3 is built from 13 residues. CDR3 sequence reads: CSAETSPPREQFF.

This sequence joins TRBV28 and TRBJ1-5; TCRdb gives TRBD1 as the D gene, but with no DNA this cannot be confirmed. The germline CDR1 and CDR2 sequences are MDHEN and SYDVKM. This CDR3 spans 14 amino acids. Here the CDR3 reads CASILSGGNQPQHF.

The chain couples TRBV20-1 to TRBJ2-3; the TRBD1 assignment by TCRdb is unverifiable without DNA. Germline V gene sequence: CDR1 DFQATT, CDR2 SNEGSKA (reference sequence). This CDR3 comprises 15 residues. CDR3 amino acids: CSASGRGAPTDTQYF.